A single sample gave rise to the 18 T cell receptor beta chains below, sequenced in a study of blood T cell repertoires in COVID-19. TCRdb's copy holds only in-frame clones and misses some; the assay was immunoSEQ multiplex PCR. The table lists fewer than 500,000 clones, about nine tenths of them singletons. The sample was PBMCs or T cells enriched from blood (not recorded which). These receptors were taken from a woman between 18 and 29 years old who had recovered from COVID-19.

The gene calls are TRBV10-3 and TRBJ2-1, with D possibly being TRBD1 (6 bases). The length of the CDR3 is 16 residues. Germline CDR1 and CDR2: ENHRY and SYGVKD. V was shortened by 0 bases and J by 3 bases, with 12 bases between the two germline ends. The CDR3 sequence: CAISESRGIDYNEQFF. CDR3 nucleotides: TGTGCCATCAGTGAGTCGAGGGGGATCGACTACAATGAGCAGTTCTTC.

The chain uses TRBV18 and TRBJ2-3; 9 bases are shared with TRBD2. Per germline, CDR1 KGHSH and CDR2 LQKENI. Losses at the gene ends were 3 bases for V and 3 bases for J; bases not matched to a gene: 4. CDR3 length: 15 amino acids. The chain's CDR3 is CASSPSGGPTDTQYF. CDR3 sequence (DNA): TGTGCCAGCTCACCGAGCGGGGGGCCGACAGATACGCAGTATTTT.

This clone was observed a single time. The chain has TRBV12-5 and TRBJ1-1, with D possibly TRBD1 on 6 matching bases. Trimming left V 3 bases short and J 4 bases short, with 9 bases between. Germline-derived CDR1 and CDR2 are LGHNT and FRNRAP. The CDR3 spans 13 residues. The CDR3 here is CASGLGRGTEAFF. The CDR3 nucleotides read TGTGCTAGTGGTTTAGGCAGGGGCACTGAAGCTTTCTTT.

The J gene is TRBJ1-2, the V gene TRBV27; no reliable D call. Germline V lookup: CDR1 MNHEY, CDR2 SMNVEV (reference sequence). Trimming removed 0 bases from V and 6 bases from J, with 20 bases in between. The CDR3 sequence is 17 residues long. The CDR3 reads CASSLSTGRRSVNGYTF. The CDR3, as DNA: TGTGCCAGCAGTTTATCGACGGGCAGGAGGTCCGTGAATGGCTACACCTTC.

The CDR3 loop is CASSQAQNTQYF. The DNA of the CDR3 is TGCGCCAGCAGCCAAGCGCAGAATACGCAGTATTTT. V and J are TRBV4-1 and TRBJ2-3; D not certain. This CDR3 is 12 amino acids long. Germline V gene lookup returns CDR1 MGHRA and CDR2 YSYEKL. The V end lost 1 base, the J end lost 7 bases, and 6 bases lay between the germline ends.

This clone has just a few counts. This chain joins TRBV6-1 and TRBJ2-7; D perhaps matches TRBD2 (6 bases). Looked up from germline, CDR1 is MNHNS and CDR2 is SASEGT. The CDR3 covers 15 residues. V lost 3 bases and J lost 1, with 13 bases in between. DNA of the CDR3: TGTGCCAGCAGTGAGGAGGGTGGAACATCCTACGAGCAGTACTTC. It yields the protein CASSEEGGTSYEQYF.

The chain employs TRBV27 and TRBJ2-7; possibly TRBD2 for D (7 bases). Germline V lookup: CDR1 MNHEY, CDR2 SMNVEV (reference sequence). CDR3 length: 15 amino acids. V lost 4 bases, J lost 5 bases, and 18 bases lay in between. The DNA for the CDR3 is TGTGCCAGCAGTTCTGGGGGGGGCCTCCCCCACGAGCAGTACTTC. Protein sequence: CASSSGGGLPHEQYF.

The chain uses TRBV4-1 and TRBJ2-1; 11 bases fit TRBD2. Unmatched junction bases numbered 3, after V lost 6 bases and J lost 8 bases. From germline, CDR1 is MGHRA and CDR2 YSYEKL. The CDR3 is made up of 13 amino acids. The CDR3 DNA reads as TGCGCCAGCAGTAGCGGGGGGGGGTATGAGCAGTTCTTC. The encoded protein is CASSSGGGYEQFF.

V gene TRBV6-5 combines with J gene TRBJ2-3; D gene ambiguous. The CDR3 length is 15 residues. The germline gives CDR1 MNHEY, CDR2 SVGAGI. The V end was cut by 7 bases, the J end by 4 bases, with 18 bases between. CDR3 bases: TGTGCCAGCACCCCTCGCCAAGCAGGCCCAGATACGCAGTATTTT. Protein: CASTPRQAGPDTQYF.

This clone was seen only once. The rearrangement joins TRBV5-1 to TRBJ1-1, with no clear D. CDR1 and CDR2 from the germline V gene are SGHRS and YFSETQ. The ends were cut back, 4 bases at V and 5 bases at J, with 18 bases in the middle. The CDR3 loop spans 15 amino acids. This CDR3 is CASSQDSLSGTEAFF. The CDR3 DNA reads as TGCGCCAGCAGCCAGGATTCCCTTTCGGGGACTGAAGCTTTCTTT.

This chain uses TRBV23-1 with TRBJ1-5; D possibly corresponds to TRBD1 (5 bases). TRBV23-1 is treated as an ORF (open reading frame) with a function not yet certain. CDR3 length: 15 amino acids. Trimming removed 2 bases at V and 4 bases at J, with 12 bases between. CDR3 sequence (DNA): TGCGCCAGCAGTCAAATCGGGGCGGGAAATCAGCCCCAGCATTTT. Translation: CASSQIGAGNQPQHF.

On this clone: The same CDR3 is also encoded by other DNA sequences in this sample. This chain connects TRBV30 to TRBJ1-5; no clear D. V was clipped by 0 bases and J by 0 bases, with 3 bases between them. The CDR3 contains 13 residues. CDR1 GTSNPN and CDR2 SVGIG come from the germline V gene (reference sequence). CDR3 sequence (DNA): TGTGCCTGGAGTGTTCTTAGCAATCAGCCCCAGCATTTT. This translates into CAWSVLSNQPQHF.

The V call is TRBV2, the J call TRBJ2-7; 8 nucleotides match TRBD1. In germline, CDR1 is SNHLY, CDR2 FYNNEI. The CDR3 has 14 residues. V trimming: 8 bases; J trimming: 5 bases; junction bases outside the gene matches: 11. CDR3 nucleotide sequence: TGTGCCAGCTCCCGGGACAGGACCCTTAACGAGCAGTACTTC. It specifies CASSRDRTLNEQYF.

A note on this clone: Mismatch with germline at one junction end may stem from a read error. This sequence joins TRBV6-5 and TRBJ1-5; D may be TRBD1 (5 bases). The CDR3 is made up of 11 amino acids. Germline V lookup: CDR1 MNHEY, CDR2 SVGAGI. The CDR3 DNA follows: TGTGCCAGCAGTTACTGGGGCCCTCCGTATTTT. It specifies CASSYWGPPYF.

The V gene is TRBV27, the J gene TRBJ1-5, with no clear D. Looked up from germline, CDR1 is MNHEY and CDR2 is SMNVEV (reference sequence). The CDR3 has 15 residues. V lost 8 bases, J lost 6 bases, and 20 bases lay in between. For the CDR3, the DNA is TGTGCCAGCGGCCGGACTGAGGGTTTTGGTCAGCCCCAGCATTTT. This gives the protein CASGRTEGFGQPQHF.

As DNA, the CDR3 is TGCGCCAGCAGCTTCGACAGGGGAATAATTTCACCCCTCCACTTT. Its protein product is CASSFDRGIISPLHF. The chain combines TRBV5-1 with TRBJ1-6; 8 bases are a match to TRBD1. Germline values: CDR1 SGHRS, CDR2 YFSETQ. This CDR3 region has 15 residues. V lost 2 bases, J lost 9 bases, and 7 bases stayed unmatched.

J is TRBJ2-7 and V is TRBV5-1; no clear D gene. Trimming left V 6 bases short and J 9 bases short, with 10 bases between. Germline V gives CDR1 SGHRS, CDR2 YFSETQ. The CDR3 contains 10 residues. The CDR3 sequence: CASIPPGQYF. Here the CDR3 DNA reads TGCGCCAGCATACCCCCCGGGCAGTACTTC.

The chain links TRBV29-1 to TRBJ1-2; no definite D call. Deletions cut 3 bases from V and 0 bases from J, with 11 bases between. The germline gives CDR1 SQVTM, CDR2 ANQGSEA. The CDR3 covers 14 residues. CDR3 coding DNA: TGCAGCGTTGACCCCCGGAGCGCTAACTATGGCTACACCTTC. Translating it yields CSVDPRSANYGYTF.